The 4 T cell receptor beta chains given below trace back to one sample, sequenced in a study of vaccination and CD4 T cells after COVID-19. Documented treatment: roughly ten-day PBMC culture with coronavirus spike peptide pools or control peptides (ViraFEST assay). No antigens are known for them. Sequenced with the Oncomine TCR Beta short-read assay was DNA taken from cultured CD4+ T cells. MiXCR was run by TCRdb on the PCR reads, yielding one entry per CDR3 protein. The table records about 13,000 distinct CDR3 sequences, about two fifths of them present only once. The sequencing sample was made of CD4+ T cells from blood, cultured in vitro. The receptors come from a human donor who had recovered from COVID-19.

In its sample, this clonotype was seen a few times. The chain combines TRBV28 with TRBJ2-7; D remains unclear. The CDR3 totals 12 residues. V was cut by 3 bases and J by 3 bases, with 6 bases left in between. Germline CDR1 and CDR2: MDHEN and SYDVKM. CDR3 region: CASSLNRYEQYF. The CDR3 DNA sequence: TGTGCCAGCAGTTTGAACCGCTACGAGCAGTACTTC.

The rearrangement links TRBV11-2 to TRBJ2-7; D is ambiguous. The V end lost 5 bases, the J end lost 1 base, and 18 bases lay between the germline ends. Germline CDR1 and CDR2: SGHAT and FQNNGV. The CDR3 length is 16 residues. The CDR3 nucleotides read TGTGCCAGCAGCCAGAGTCAGCGACAAGTATCCTACGAGCAGTACTTC. Translated, it gives CASSQSQRQVSYEQYF.

There are a few counts of this clonotype. The rearrangement uses TRBV20-1 and TRBJ2-3, with 7 bases that match TRBD1. The V gene end was trimmed by 1 base and the J gene end by 4 bases; junction bases not matched to a gene: 5. The CDR3 sequence is 14 residues long. Looked up from germline, CDR1 is DFQATT and CDR2 is SNEGSKA (reference sequence). This CDR3 reads CSARGTGRSDTQYF. CDR3 coding DNA: TGCAGTGCTAGAGGGACAGGCCGCTCAGATACGCAGTATTTT.

The chain links TRBV6-5 to TRBJ2-2, with D unresolved. This CDR3 has 15 residues. Trimming removed 0 bases at V and 2 bases at J, with 7 bases between. Germline V CDR1 and CDR2: MNHEY, SVGAGI. CDR3 loop: CASSYSHSNTGELFF. The CDR3 DNA follows: TGTGCCAGCAGTTACTCGCACAGCAACACCGGGGAGCTGTTTTTT.